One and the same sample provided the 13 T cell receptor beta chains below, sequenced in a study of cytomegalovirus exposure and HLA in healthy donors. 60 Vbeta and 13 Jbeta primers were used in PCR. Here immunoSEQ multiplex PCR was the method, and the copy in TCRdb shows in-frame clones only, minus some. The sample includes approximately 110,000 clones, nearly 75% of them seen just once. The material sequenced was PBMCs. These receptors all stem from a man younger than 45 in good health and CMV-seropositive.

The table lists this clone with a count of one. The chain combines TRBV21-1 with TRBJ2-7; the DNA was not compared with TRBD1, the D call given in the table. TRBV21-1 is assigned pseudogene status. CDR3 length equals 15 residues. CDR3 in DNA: TGTGCCAGCAGCCTAAACAGGGGACAAATATACGAGCAGTACTTC. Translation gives CASSLNRGQIYEQYF.

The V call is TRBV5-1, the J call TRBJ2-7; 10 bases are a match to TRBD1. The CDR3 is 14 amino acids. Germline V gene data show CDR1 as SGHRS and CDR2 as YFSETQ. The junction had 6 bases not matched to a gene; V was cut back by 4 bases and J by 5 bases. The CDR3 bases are TGCGCCAGCAGCCGGACAGGGGGTAGCAACGAGCAGTACTTC. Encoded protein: CASSRTGGSNEQYF.

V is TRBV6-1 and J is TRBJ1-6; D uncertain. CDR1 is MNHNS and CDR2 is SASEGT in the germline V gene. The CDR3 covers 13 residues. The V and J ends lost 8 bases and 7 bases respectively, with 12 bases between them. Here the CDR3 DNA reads TGTGCCAGCTGGCGAGGAGCCAATTCACCCCTCCACTTT. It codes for CASWRGANSPLHF.

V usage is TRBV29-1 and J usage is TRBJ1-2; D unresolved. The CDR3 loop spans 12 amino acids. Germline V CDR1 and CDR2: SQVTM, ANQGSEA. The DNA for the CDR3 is TGCAGTGGACGGGAAACTAACTATGGCTACACCTTC. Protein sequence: CSGRETNYGYTF. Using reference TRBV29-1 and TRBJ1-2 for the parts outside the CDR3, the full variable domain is SAVISQKPSRDICQRGTSLTIQCQVDSQVTMMFWYRQQPGQSLTLIATANQGSEATYESGFVIDKFPISRPNLTFSTLTVSNMSPEDSSIYLCSGRETNYGYTFGSGTRLTVV.

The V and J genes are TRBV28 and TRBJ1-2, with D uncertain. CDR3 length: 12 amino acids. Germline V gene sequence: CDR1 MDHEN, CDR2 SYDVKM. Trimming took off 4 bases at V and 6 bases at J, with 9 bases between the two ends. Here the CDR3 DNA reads TGTGCCAGCAGTTCCCACGGTGATGGCTACACCTTC. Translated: CASSSHGDGYTF.

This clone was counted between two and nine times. CDR3 in amino acids: CASSILNSYEQYF. The DNA of the CDR3 is TGTGCCAGCAGCATACTCAACTCCTACGAGCAGTACTTC. This rearrangement joins TRBV5-6 to TRBJ2-7; D gene uncertain. CDR1 is SGHDT and CDR2 is YYEEEE in the germline V gene. CDR3 length equals 13 residues. Trimming removed 4 bases from V and 0 bases from J, with 8 bases in between.

The CDR3 sequence: CASSVADGVIYEQFF. The CDR3 DNA reads TGTGCCAGCAGCGTAGCGGACGGGGTCATCTATGAGCAGTTCTTC. This chain uses TRBV9 with TRBJ2-1; D is perhaps TRBD2 (5 bases). The CDR3 runs to 15 residues. V lost 0 bases to trimming and J lost 8 bases, with 15 bases between them. CDR1 and CDR2 (germline): SGDLS, YYNGEE.

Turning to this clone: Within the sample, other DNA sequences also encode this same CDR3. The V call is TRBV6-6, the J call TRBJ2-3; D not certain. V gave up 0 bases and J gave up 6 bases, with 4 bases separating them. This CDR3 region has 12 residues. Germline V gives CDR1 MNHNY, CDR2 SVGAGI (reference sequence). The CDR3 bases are TGTGCCAGCAGTTACTCGAGGGATACGCAGTATTTT. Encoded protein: CASSYSRDTQYF.

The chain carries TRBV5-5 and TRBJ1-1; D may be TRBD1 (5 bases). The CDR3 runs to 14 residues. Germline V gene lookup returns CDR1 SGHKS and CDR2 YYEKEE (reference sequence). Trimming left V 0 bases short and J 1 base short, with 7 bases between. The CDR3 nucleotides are TGTGCCAGCAGCTTGGCGACAGAGAACACTGAAGCTTTCTTT. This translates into CASSLATENTEAFF.

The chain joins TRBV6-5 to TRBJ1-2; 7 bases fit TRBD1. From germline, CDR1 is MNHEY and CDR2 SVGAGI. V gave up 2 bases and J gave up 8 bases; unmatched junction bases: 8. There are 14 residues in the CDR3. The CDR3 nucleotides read TGTGCCAGCAGTTACCGCACAGGGGTCGGGGGCTACACCTTC. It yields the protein CASSYRTGVGGYTF.

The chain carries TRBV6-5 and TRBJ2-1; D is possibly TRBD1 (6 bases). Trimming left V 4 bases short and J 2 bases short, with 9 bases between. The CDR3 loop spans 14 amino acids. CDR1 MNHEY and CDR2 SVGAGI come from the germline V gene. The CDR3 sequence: CASSLQGPYNEQFF. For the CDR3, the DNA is TGTGCCAGCAGTTTACAGGGCCCCTACAATGAGCAGTTCTTC.

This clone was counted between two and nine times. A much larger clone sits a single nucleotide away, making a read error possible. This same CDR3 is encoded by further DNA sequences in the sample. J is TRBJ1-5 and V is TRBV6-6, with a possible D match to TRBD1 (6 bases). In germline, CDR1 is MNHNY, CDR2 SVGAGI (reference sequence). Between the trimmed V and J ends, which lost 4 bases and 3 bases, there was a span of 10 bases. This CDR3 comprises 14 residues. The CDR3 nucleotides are TGTGCCAGCAGTTCCGGACAGAACAATCAGCCCCAGCATTTT. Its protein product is CASSSGQNNQPQHF.

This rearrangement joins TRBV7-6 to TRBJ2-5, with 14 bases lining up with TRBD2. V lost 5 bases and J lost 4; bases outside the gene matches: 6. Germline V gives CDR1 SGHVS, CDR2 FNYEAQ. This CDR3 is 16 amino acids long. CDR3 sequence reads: CASSPRLAGGPETQYF. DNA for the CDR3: TGTGCCAGCAGCCCTCGACTAGCGGGGGGGCCAGAGACCCAGTACTTC.